This TCR beta chain was obtained from a study of T cells in Graves' hyperthyroidism and ophthalmopathy (dated by TCRdb to about 2019). With regard to the full study: Peripheral blood samples were taken at initial diagnosis, before any treatment was given. To identify TCR V-J signatures that set the groups apart, the researchers used a discovery cohort of roughly 100 patients, made up of around 40 with Graves' ophthalmopathy and 57 with stable Graves' hyperthyroidism. An independent validation cohort of about 19 hyperthyroidism patients and about 15 patients who later progressed to ophthalmopathy tested prospective prediction of ophthalmopathy. The 100 or so discovery patients were divided at random into training and test sets in a 7:3 ratio. Thyroid tissue and blood T-cell repertoires from over 5 Graves' hyperthyroidism patients were also compared in the study. After blood sampling, hyperthyroidism patients were treated with methimazole at a starting dose of 30 mg daily, and ophthalmopathy patients were treated with high-dose intravenous methylprednisolone. According to the paper, TCR Vbeta CDR3 sequencing was carried out on about 140 peripheral blood samples, which came from fewer than 50 ophthalmopathy, fewer than 80 hyperthyroidism and about 17 progressor patients. General study outcomes and caveats: In cross-validation, a model built on a 13 V-J signature told ophthalmopathy apart from stable hyperthyroidism with 87.88% sensitivity and about 81% specificity, and in testing the same model reached 80%/75%. No statistical method was used to fix the sample size in advance, and group allocation was not hidden from the investigators. Most expanded thyroid clonotypes (frequency above 0.001) were also found in blood, which suggests that blood repertoires may mirror thyroid immune responses. In validation, the model predicted progression to ophthalmopathy a median of around six months before onset, with about 67% sensitivity and around 76% specificity.

TCR beta CDR3 regions were amplified from RNA transcripts. The first round of RT-PCR for the TCR CDR3 was performed with the HTBI primer set and the Qiagen OneStep RT-PCR kit. Libraries were constructed in a second round of multiplex PCR, after which size selection and purification were carried out. Libraries were sequenced paired-end with 100 bp reads on an Illumina HiSeq2000. Processing in the source paper ran as follows. SOAPnuke was used to process the raw data, removing reads that contained adapters or uncalled bases, had a mean Phred below 15, or lacked an exact match to the constant primer or identifier. COPE v1.2.5 was used to merge the high-quality paired reads, and each unique nucleotide sequence was defined as a clonotype. MiTCR v1.1 was used to align the clonotypes against IMGT TRBV, TRBD and TRBJ reference segments. Only V-J combinations with frequency above 0.0001, covering about 99% of repertoires, were analysed. A TCS score was defined as the ratio between F50 (clonal expansion) and ExV (chaos), using BLOSUM62-based TCRdist between CDR3 peptides within each V-J. Welch's t-statistics and random forest reduced just over 500 V-J features to roughly 13, which were used in a naive Bayes classifier (R e1071). Through fastp at Q25 and MiXCR, TCRdb rebuilt clones from the public reads, retaining in-frame beta chains. One record per CDR3 amino acid sequence lists the most common genes and DNA. The V and J calls come from TCRdb's annotation, not from the publication. Present in this sample are some 370,000 distinct CDR3 sequences, over 13% of which were seen just once. The leading ten clones occupy around 28% of the sample.

Ophthalmopathy patients had moderately to severely active disease, with a Clinical Activity Score of 3 or more, a NOSPECS grade of 4 or more, and a disease duration of less than 3 months. Patients with uncontrolled infections, other autoimmune diseases, pregnancy or lactation were excluded. Diagnoses relied on clinical symptoms, serum thyroxine and TRAb, thyroid ultrasound and orbital computed tomography. Ficoll-Paque density gradient centrifugation was used to isolate PBMCs from 9.5 to 10 ml of fresh peripheral blood. Trizol reagent was used to extract total RNA, and RNA quality was then checked on an Agilent 2100 Bioanalyzer. V is cut by 6 bases and J by 1 base, and the space between the germline ends is 14 bases. Taken from cysteine to phenylalanine, the CDR3 has 14 residues. This entry keeps only the CDR3 DNA: 42 bases, framed from base 1. Sequences DFQATT (CDR1) and SNEGSKA (CDR2) are obtained from the germline V gene (reference sequence).

This clonotype has only a few counts. Its specific antigen is unknown. The record has no base qualities; no much larger clone is one base away. The chain links TRBV20-1 with TRBJ2-3; the best D guess is TRBD2, with 6 bases matching. Sequenced material: blood. This TCR was recovered from a man between 50 and 59 years old with Graves' ophthalmopathy. The nucleotides read TGCAGTGCCACCTTGGGGGGAGGCACAGATACGCAGTATTTT. Translated, it reads CSATLGGGTDTQYF.